Reported below is one TCR beta chain. The record originates from a study of blood T cell repertoires in COVID-19. Study background: Material from acute and convalescent COVID-19 was sourced from the United States, Italy and Spain. The cDNA or gDNA used as material had been derived from T cells, B-cell-depleted T cells, or PBMCs.

In the authors' workflow: Reference gene primer amplification gave estimated nucleated cell counts. Generated by immunoSEQ multiplex PCR, the TCRdb table keeps only in-frame clones and is missing some. The V and J calls and clone size come from that table; D and trimming were worked out from the DNA. The table shows 280,000 or so clones, with 88% occurring only once. Trimming took off 5 bases at V and 0 bases at J, with 17 bases between the two ends. The germline V gene has CDR1 LNHDA and CDR2 SQIVND (reference sequence). The CDR3 has 17 residues. The V gene is TRBV19, the J gene TRBJ2-1, with D tentatively TRBD2 (7 bases). The source of this sequence is a man younger than 35 with active or convalescent COVID-19. Sequenced material: peripheral blood. The DNA for the CDR3 is TGTGCCAGTAGTCGGCGGGGGCCACAAAACTCCTACAATGAGCAGTTCTTC. It yields the protein CASSRRGPQNSYNEQFF.